This T cell receptor beta chain was sequenced for a study of T cells expressing NK-cell markers (dated by TCRdb to the early 2020s). At the level of the whole study: Three sorted T-cell subsets (CD3+CD56+NKG2C+, CD3+CD56+NKG2C- and CD3+CD56-NKG2C+) from several donors had their TCR beta-chain repertoires profiled. Of the eight sequenced donors, seven were found to be HCMV-seropositive and one was found to be HCMV-seronegative. The eight sequenced donors were randomly selected healthy volunteers, three men and five women. Libraries were sequenced as 2 x 150 bp reads on Illumina HiSeq 2000/2500, MiSeq or NextSeq. Overall study results and their limits: Whether the expanded NKG2C-expressing T cell clones were specific for HCMV antigens was left unclear. In several donors, the dominant CD3+CD56+NKG2C+ clonotypes were found to rank among the top 10 CD8+ clonotypes and to make up roughly 1.0-7.5% of CD8+ T cells. Those dominant clonotypes were again the most abundant among CD3+CD56-NKG2C+ cells in a handful of donors, at roughly 25-60.1%.

Instrument on record: Illumina HiSeq 2000. TCR beta cDNA libraries were made by 5'RACE template switching that added a universal primer site and unique molecular identifiers. cDNA synthesis was primed from the TCR beta constant segment, followed by two successive PCR amplification steps. The source study handled its data this way. MIGEC was used to demultiplex reads and group reads by UMI, and MiTCR was used to assemble and quantify clonotypes. To exclude erroneous sequences, only TCR cDNA sequences supported by at least two reads were retained. The tcR package was used for downstream repertoire analysis, and clonotypes were matched across fractions by CDR3 nucleotide sequence plus V segment. VDJmatch was used to annotate antigen specificity against VDJdb, with one amino acid substitution in CDR3 permitted. After TCRdb reprocessed the reads, each CDR3 protein sequence was kept as one row, without DNA. The V and J calls, along with clone size, are taken from TCRdb and not from the paper's own processing. The sample's table covers about 550,000 distinct CDR3 sequences. Together, the top ten hold 3% to 4.5% of the sample.

From the cysteine through the phenylalanine, the CDR3 covers 14 amino acids. No DNA is recorded. HCMV-specific IgG was detected in serum with a commercial ELISA kit to determine HCMV serostatus. Ficoll density gradient centrifugation was used to isolate peripheral blood mononuclear cells from blood. Remarks on this clonotype: Its antigen specificity is not known.

The chain is encoded by TRBV12-3 or TRBV12-4 joined to TRBJ1-5; the TCRdb call, TRBD1, lacks DNA for checking. Sample: blood T cells: a sorted CD56 or NKG2C T cell subset, CD4+ or CD8+ T cells, or bulk PBMC T cells (not recorded which). The clonotype comes from a man between 18 and 35 years old in good health. Donor details come from another sample of the same person, matched by shared clones. For the CDR3, the sequence is CASRGQGISRPQHF.